Listed here is a single TCR beta chain. The antigen is undetermined. This entry belongs to a study of shared clonotypes between healthy human individuals. Study results and caveats: Rarefaction analysis demonstrated incomplete sorted-subset sequencing notwithstanding large depth.

Germline trimming cut 3 bases from V and 4 bases from J; bases unmatched to any gene: 9. The germline V gene has CDR1 LNHDA and CDR2 SQIVND (reference sequence). The CDR3 runs to 15 residues. As originally analysed: In the immunoSEQ data, sequences were junction-only and lacked quality scores, so filtering differed. The data were produced by immunoSEQ multiplex PCR, yet TCRdb's version contains in-frame clones alone and is incomplete. V and J calls and clone size are those listed in that table; D and trimming were worked out from the DNA. This sample has 1 million to 1.3 million clones, with around three quarters found just once.

This receptor was taken from a man between 18 and 29 years old in good health. Some clones in this sample may be carry-over from other donors' samples. The rearrangement joins TRBV19 to TRBJ2-7; TRBD2 aligns across 7 bases. Sequencing was carried out using memory CD4+ T cells from PBMCs. Subset specified: CD45RA-negative fraction. This CDR3 is CASSMWRGSPYEQYF. As DNA, the CDR3 is TGTGCCAGTAGTATGTGGCGGGGGTCTCCGTACGAGCAGTACTTC.